A few counts support the clone carrying this T cell receptor (beta chain). The method was immunoSEQ multiplex PCR; TCRdb's version includes in-frame clones alone and lacks a portion of them. The sample shows some 48,000 clones, 65% to 90% of them seen only once. This record comes from a study of radiotherapy plus CTLA-4 blockade in lung cancer. The CDR3 length is 12 residues. V lost 5 bases to trimming and J lost 2 bases, with 6 bases between them. CDR1 SGHTA and CDR2 FQGNSA come from the germline V gene. The sequenced sample was peripheral blood, obtained from a patient treated with radiotherapy plus ipilimumab. V and J are TRBV7-2 and TRBJ1-2, with D possibly matching TRBD1 (5 bases). The source is a human donor with non-small cell lung cancer that progressed on radiotherapy plus ipilimumab. Some clones in this sample may be carry-over from other donors' samples. The CDR3 DNA reads as TGTGCCAGCAGCCAGGGCAACTATGGCTACACCTTC. This codes for CASSQGNYGYTF.